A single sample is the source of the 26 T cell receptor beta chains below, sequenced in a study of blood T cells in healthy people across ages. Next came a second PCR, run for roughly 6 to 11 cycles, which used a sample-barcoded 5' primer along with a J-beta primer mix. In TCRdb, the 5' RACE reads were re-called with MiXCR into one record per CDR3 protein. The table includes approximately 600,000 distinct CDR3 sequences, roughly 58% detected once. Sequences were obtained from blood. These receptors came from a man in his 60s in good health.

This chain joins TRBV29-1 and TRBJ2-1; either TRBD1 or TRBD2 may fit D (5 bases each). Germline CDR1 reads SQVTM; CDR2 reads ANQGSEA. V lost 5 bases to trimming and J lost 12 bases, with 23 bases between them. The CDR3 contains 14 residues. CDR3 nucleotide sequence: TGCAGCGTTCCGATTCGGATGGGGGAGAGAGGGCAGTTCTTC. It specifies CSVPIRMGERGQFF.

CDR3 coding DNA: TGTGCCAGCAGCTTACGGGCGGGGGGGTACTACGAGCAGTACTTC. It specifies CASSLRAGGYYEQYF. The gene calls are TRBV11-2 and TRBJ2-7, with 9 bases identical to TRBD2. The junction had 5 bases not matched to a gene; V was cut back by 2 bases and J by 3 bases. The CDR3 has 15 amino acids. The germline CDR1 and CDR2 sequences are SGHAT and FQNNGV.

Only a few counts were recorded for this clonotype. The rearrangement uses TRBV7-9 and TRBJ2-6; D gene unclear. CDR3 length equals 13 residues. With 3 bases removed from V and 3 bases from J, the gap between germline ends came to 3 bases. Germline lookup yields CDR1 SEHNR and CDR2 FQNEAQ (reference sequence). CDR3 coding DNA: TGTGCCAGCAGCTTGGATGGGGCCAACGTCCTGACTTTC. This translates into CASSLDGANVLTF.

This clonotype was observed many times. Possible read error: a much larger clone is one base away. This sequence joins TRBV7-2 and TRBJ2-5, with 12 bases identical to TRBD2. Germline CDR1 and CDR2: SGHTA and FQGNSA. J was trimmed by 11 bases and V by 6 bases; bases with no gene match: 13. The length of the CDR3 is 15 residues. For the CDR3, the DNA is TGTGCCAGCAGTTCCGGACTAGCGGGGTACAATGAGCAGTACTTC. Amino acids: CASSSGLAGYNEQYF.

This chain's CDR3 is CASSPSSSGGPDTQYF. As DNA, the CDR3 is TGTGCCAGCTCACCCAGCTCTAGCGGGGGTCCAGATACGCAGTATTTT. The chain is built from TRBV18 and TRBJ2-3; 10 bases agree with TRBD2. The CDR3 is 16 amino acids. The V gene's germline CDR1 is KGHSH and CDR2 LQKENI. Losses at the gene ends were 3 bases for V and 4 bases for J; bases not matched to a gene: 7.

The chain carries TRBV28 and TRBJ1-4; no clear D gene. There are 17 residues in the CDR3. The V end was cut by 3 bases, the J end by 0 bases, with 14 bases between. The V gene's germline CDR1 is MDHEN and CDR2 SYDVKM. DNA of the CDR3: TGTGCCAGCAGTTTCATCGCCCTGGCAGCAACTAATGAAAAACTGTTTTTT. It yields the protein CASSFIALAATNEKLFF. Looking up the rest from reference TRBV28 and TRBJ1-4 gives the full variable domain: DVKVTQSSRYLVKRTGEKVFLECVQDMDHENMFWYRQDPGLGLRLIYFSYDVKMKEKGDIPEGYSVSREKKERFSLILESASTNQTSMYLCASSFIALAATNEKLFFGSGTQLSVL.

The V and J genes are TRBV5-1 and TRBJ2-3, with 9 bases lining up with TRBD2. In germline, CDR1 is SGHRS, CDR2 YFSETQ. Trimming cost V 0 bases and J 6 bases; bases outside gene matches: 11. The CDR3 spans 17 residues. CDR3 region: CASSLGGGDPSTDTQYF. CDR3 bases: TGCGCCAGCAGCTTGGGCGGGGGGGACCCCTCTACGGATACGCAGTATTTT.

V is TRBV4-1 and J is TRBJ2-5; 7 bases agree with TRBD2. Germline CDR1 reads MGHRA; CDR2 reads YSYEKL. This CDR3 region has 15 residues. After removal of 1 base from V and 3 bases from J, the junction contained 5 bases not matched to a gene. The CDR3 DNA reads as TGCGCCAGCAGCCAAGGGCCAGGGAGGGAAGAGACCCAGTACTTC. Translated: CASSQGPGREETQYF.

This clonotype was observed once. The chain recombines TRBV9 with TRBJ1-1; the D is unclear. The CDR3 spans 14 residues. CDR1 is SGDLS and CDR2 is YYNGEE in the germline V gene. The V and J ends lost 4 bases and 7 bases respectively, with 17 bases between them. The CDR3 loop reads CASSLTSKRSEAFF. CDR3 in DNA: TGTGCCAGCAGCCTAACATCTAAGCGTAGTGAAGCTTTCTTT.

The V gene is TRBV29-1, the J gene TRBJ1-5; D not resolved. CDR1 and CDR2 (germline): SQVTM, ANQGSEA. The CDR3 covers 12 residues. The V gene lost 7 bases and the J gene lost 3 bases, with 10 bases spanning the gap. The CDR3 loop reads CSARTPNQPQHF. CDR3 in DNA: TGCAGCGCCCGGACCCCCAATCAGCCCCAGCATTTT.

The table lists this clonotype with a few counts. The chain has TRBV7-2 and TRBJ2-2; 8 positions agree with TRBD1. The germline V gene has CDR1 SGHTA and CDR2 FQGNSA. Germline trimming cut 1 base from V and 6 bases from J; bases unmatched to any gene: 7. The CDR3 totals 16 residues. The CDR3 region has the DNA TGTGCCAGCAGCTTAGTGTCAGGGGGCGGTTCCGGGGAGCTGTTTTTT. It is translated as CASSLVSGGGSGELFF.

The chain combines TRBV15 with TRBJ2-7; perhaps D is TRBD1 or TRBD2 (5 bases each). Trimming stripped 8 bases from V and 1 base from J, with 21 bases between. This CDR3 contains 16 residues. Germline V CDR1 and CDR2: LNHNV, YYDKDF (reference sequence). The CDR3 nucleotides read TGTGCCACCTCACCGGGGCAGTATCATGGGTCCTACGAGCAGTACTTC. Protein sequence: CATSPGQYHGSYEQYF.

The chain's CDR3 is CASSPRTAGETQYF. The CDR3, as DNA: TGTGCCAGCAGCCCCCGGACAGCCGGAGAGACCCAGTACTTC. The chain couples TRBV7-7 to TRBJ2-5, with a tentative D call TRBD1 (6 bases). CDR3 length: 14 amino acids. V was trimmed by 5 bases and J by 4 bases, leaving 14 bases between them. Germline CDR1 reads SSHAT; CDR2 reads FNYEAQ (reference sequence).

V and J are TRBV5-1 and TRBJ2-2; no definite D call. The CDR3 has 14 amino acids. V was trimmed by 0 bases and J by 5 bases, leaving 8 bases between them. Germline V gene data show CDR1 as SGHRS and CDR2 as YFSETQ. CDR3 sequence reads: CASSLAAATGELFF. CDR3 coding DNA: TGCGCCAGCAGCTTGGCGGCAGCTACCGGGGAGCTGTTTTTT.

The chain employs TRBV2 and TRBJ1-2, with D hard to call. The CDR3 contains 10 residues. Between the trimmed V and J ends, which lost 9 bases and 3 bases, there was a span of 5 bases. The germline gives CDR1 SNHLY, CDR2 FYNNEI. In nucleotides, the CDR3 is TGTGCCAGGGACTACTATGGCTACACCTTC. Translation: CARDYYGYTF.

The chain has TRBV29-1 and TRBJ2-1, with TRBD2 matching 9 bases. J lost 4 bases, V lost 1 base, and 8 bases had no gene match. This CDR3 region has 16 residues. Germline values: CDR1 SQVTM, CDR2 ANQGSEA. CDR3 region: CSVEGGGASEYNEQFF. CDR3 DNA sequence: TGCAGCGTTGAAGGCGGGGGGGCTTCCGAATACAATGAGCAGTTCTTC.

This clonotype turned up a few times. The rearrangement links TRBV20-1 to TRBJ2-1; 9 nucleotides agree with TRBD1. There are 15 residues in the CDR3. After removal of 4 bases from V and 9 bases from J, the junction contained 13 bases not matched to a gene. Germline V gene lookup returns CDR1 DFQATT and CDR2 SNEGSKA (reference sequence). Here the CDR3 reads CSANTGTGKMGEQFF. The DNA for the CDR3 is TGCAGTGCTAATACCGGGACAGGGAAGATGGGTGAGCAGTTCTTC.

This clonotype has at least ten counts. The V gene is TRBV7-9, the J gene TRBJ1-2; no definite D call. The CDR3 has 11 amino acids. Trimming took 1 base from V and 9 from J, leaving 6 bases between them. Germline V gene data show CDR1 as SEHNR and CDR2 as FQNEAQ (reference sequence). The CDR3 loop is CASSLGPSYTF. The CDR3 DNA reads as TGTGCCAGCAGCTTAGGGCCCAGCTACACCTTC.

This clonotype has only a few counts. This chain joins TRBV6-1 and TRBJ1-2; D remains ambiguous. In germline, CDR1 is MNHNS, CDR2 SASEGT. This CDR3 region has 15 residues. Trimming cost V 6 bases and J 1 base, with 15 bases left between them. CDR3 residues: CASRARGGLNYGYTF. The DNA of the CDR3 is TGTGCCAGCAGGGCCCGTGGAGGGCTTAACTATGGCTACACCTTC.

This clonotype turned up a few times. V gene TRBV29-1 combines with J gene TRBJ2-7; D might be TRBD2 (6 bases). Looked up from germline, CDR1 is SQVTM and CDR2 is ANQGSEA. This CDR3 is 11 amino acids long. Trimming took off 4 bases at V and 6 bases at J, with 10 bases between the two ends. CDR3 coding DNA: TGCAGCGTTGGTGAGGGAGGCGAGCAGTACTTC. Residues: CSVGEGGEQYF.

The CDR3 here is CASSKQGAYGEQFF. For the CDR3, the DNA is TGTGCCAGCAGTAAACAGGGGGCTTACGGTGAGCAGTTCTTC. The chain links TRBV12-3 or TRBV12-4 to TRBJ2-1; TRBD1 agrees at 9 bases. Losses at the gene ends were 5 bases for V and 9 bases for J; bases not matched to a gene: 8. CDR3 length equals 14 residues.

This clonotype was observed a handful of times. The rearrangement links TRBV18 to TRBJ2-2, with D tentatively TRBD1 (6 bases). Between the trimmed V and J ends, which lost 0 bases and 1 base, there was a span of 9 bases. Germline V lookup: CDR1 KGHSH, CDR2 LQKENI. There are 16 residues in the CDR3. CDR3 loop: CASSPPTGGNTGELFF. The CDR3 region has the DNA TGTGCCAGCTCACCACCGACAGGAGGGAACACCGGGGAGCTGTTTTTT.

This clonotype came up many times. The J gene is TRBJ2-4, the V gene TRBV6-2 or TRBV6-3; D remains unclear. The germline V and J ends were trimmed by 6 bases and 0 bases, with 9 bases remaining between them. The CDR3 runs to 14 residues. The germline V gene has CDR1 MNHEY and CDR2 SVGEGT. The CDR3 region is CASSPTVAKNIQYF. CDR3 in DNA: TGTGCCAGCAGCCCTACGGTAGCCAAAAACATTCAGTACTTC.

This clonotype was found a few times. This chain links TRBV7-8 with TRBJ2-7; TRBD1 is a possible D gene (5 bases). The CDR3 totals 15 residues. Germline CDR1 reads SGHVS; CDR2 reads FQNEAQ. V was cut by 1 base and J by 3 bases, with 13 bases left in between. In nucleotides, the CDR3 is TGTGCCAGCAGCTTAGATCTATCCCAGGGCTACGAGCAGTACTTC. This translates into CASSLDLSQGYEQYF.

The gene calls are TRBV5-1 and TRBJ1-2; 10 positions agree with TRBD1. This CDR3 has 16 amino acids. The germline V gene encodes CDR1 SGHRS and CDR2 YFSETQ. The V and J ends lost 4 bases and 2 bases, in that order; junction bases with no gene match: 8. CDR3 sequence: CASSDARTGGNYGYTF. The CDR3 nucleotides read TGCGCCAGCAGCGACGCGAGGACAGGGGGAAACTATGGCTACACCTTC.

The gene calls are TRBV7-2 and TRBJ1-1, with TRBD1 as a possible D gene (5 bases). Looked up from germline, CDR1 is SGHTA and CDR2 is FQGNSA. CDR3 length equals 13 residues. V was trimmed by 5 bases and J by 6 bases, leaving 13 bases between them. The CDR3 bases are TGTACCAGCAGCCAGAGACAGATGGCTGAAGCTTTCTTT. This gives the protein CTSSQRQMAEAFF. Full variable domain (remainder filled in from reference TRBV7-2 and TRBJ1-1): GAGVSQSPSNKVTEKGKDVELRCDPISGHTALYWYRQSLGQGLEFLIYFQGNSAPDKSGLPSDRFSAERTGGSVSTLTIQRTQQEDSAVYLCTSSQRQMAEAFFGQGTRLTVV.